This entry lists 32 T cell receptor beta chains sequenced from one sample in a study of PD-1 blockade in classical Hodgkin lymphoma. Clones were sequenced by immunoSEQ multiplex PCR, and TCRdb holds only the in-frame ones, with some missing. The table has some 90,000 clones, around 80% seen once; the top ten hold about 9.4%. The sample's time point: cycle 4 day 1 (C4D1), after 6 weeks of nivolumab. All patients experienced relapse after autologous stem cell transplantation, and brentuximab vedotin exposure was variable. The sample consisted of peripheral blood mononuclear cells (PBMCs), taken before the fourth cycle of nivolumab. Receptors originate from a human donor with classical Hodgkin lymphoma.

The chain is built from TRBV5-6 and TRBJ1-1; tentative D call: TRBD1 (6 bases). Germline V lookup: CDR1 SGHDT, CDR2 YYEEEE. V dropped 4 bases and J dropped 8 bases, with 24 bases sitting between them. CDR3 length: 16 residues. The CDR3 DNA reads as TGTGCCAGCAGCCTAAGACAGGCCAGAAGTGGCATGGAAGCTTTCTTT. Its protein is CASSLRQARSGMEAFF.

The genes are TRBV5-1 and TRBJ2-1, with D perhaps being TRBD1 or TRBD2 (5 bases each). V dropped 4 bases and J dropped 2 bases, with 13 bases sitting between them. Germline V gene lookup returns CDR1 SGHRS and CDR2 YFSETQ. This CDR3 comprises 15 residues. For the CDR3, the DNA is TGCGCCAGCAGCCCGGAAGGGACGGCCTACAATGAGCAGTTCTTC. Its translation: CASSPEGTAYNEQFF.

Here the CDR3 reads CAISGDRGPDSPLHF. In nucleotides, the CDR3 is TGTGCCATCAGTGGGGACAGGGGCCCGGATTCACCCCTCCACTTT. The chain uses TRBV10-3 and TRBJ1-6, with TRBD1 identical over 10 bases. J gave up 8 bases and V 4 bases, and 5 bases lay outside the gene matches. The germline V gene encodes CDR1 ENHRY and CDR2 SYGVKD. The CDR3 spans 15 residues.

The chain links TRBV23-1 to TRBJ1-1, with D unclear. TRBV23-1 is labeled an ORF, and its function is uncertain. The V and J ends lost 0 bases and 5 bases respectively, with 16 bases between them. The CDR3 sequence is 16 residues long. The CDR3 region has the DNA TGCGCCAGCAGTCAATCTGGTAGGGCCCCTTTGACTGAAGCTTTCTTT. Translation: CASSQSGRAPLTEAFF.

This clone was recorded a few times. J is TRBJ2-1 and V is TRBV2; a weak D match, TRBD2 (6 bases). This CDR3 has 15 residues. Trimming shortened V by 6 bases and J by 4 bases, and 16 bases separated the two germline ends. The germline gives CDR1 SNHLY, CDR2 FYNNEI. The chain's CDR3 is CASRERLVDYNEQFF. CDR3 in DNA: TGTGCCAGCAGGGAACGACTAGTCGATTACAATGAGCAGTTCTTC. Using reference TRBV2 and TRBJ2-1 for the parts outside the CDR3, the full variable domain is EPEVTQTPSHQVTQMGQEVILRCVPISNHLYFYWYRQILGQKVEFLVSFYNNEISEKSEIFDDQFSVERPDGSNFTLKIRSTKLEDSAMYFCASRERLVDYNEQFFGPGTRLTVL.

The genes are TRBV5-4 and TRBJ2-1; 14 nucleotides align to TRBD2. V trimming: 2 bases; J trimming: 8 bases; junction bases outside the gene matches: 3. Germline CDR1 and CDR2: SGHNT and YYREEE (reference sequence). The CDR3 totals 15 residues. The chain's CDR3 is CASSFGTSGSYEQFF. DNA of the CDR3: TGTGCCAGCAGCTTCGGGACTAGCGGGAGCTATGAGCAGTTCTTC.

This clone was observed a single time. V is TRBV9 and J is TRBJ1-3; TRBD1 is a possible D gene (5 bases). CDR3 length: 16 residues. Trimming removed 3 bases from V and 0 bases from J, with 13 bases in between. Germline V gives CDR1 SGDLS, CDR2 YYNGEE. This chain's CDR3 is CASSGAGFPSGNTIYF. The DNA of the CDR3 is TGTGCCAGCAGCGGCGCAGGGTTCCCCTCTGGAAACACCATATATTTT. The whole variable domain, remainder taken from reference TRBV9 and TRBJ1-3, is DSGVTQTPKHLITATGQRVTLRCSPRSGDLSVYWYQQSLDQGLQFLIQYYNGEERAKGNILERFSAQQFPDLHSELNLSSLELGDSALYFCASSGAGFPSGNTIYFGEGSWLTVV.

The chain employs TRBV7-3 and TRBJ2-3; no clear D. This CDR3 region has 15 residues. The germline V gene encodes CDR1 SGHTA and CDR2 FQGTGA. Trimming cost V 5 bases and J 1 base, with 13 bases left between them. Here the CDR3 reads CASSPRAFGTDTQYF. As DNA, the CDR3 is TGTGCCAGCAGCCCTAGGGCCTTTGGCACAGATACGCAGTATTTT.

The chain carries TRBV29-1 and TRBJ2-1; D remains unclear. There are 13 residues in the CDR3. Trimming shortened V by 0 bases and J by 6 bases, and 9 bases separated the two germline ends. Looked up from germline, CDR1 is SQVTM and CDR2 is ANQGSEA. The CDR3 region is CSVEEWLINEQFF. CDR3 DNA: TGCAGCGTTGAAGAGTGGCTGATCAATGAGCAGTTCTTC.

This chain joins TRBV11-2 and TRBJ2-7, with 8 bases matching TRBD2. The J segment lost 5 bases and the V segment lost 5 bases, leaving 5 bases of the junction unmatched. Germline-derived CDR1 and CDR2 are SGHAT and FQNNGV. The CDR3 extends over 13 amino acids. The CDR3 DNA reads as TGTGCCAGCAGCAAAGGACTAGCCGACGAGCAGTACTTC. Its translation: CASSKGLADEQYF.

CDR3 sequence reads: CASSEDGEQYF. The DNA of the CDR3 is TGTGCCAGCAGTGAAGATGGGGAGCAGTACTTC. The chain employs TRBV2 and TRBJ2-7, with unresolved D. Germline values: CDR1 SNHLY, CDR2 FYNNEI. Deletions cut 1 base from V and 7 bases from J, with 5 bases between. The CDR3 has 11 amino acids.

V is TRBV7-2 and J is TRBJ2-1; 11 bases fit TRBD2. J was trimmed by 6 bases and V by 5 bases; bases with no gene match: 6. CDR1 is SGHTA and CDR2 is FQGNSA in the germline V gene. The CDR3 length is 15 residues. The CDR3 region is CASSPPGLAVNEQFF. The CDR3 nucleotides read TGTGCCAGCAGCCCCCCGGGACTAGCGGTCAATGAGCAGTTCTTC.

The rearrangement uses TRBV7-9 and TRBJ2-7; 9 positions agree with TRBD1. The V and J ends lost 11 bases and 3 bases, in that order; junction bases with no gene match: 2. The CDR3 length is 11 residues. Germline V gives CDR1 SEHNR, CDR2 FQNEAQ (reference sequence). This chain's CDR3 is CAGQGYYEQYF. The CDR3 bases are TGTGCCGGACAGGGGTACTACGAGCAGTACTTC.

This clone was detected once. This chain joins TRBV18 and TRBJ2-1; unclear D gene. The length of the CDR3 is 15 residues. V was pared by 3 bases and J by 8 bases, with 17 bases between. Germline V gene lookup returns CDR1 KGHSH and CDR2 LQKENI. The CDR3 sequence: CASSPPKGLEDEQFF. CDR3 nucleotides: TGTGCCAGCTCACCCCCGAAGGGTCTCGAGGATGAGCAGTTCTTC.

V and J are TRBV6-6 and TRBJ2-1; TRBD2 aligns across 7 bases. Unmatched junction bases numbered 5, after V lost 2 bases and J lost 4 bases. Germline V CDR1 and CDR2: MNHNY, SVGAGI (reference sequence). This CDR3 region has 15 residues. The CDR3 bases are TGTGCCAGCAGTTACCAATCTAGCGGATACAATGAGCAGTTCTTC. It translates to CASSYQSSGYNEQFF.

Here the CDR3 reads CASTVTGRETQYF. The CDR3 nucleotides read TGTGCCAGCACCGTGACAGGGCGAGAGACCCAGTACTTC. This rearrangement joins TRBV5-4 to TRBJ2-5, with TRBD1 matching 7 bases. Trimming cost V 6 bases and J 4 bases; bases outside gene matches: 6. This CDR3 region has 13 residues. Germline V gene data show CDR1 as SGHNT and CDR2 as YYREEE (reference sequence).

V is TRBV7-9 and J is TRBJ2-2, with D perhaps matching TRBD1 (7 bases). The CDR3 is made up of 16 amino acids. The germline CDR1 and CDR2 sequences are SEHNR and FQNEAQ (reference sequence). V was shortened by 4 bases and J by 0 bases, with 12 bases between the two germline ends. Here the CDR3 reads CASSSGGTSNTGELFF. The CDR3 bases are TGTGCCAGCAGCTCAGGGGGGACATCGAACACCGGGGAGCTGTTTTTT.

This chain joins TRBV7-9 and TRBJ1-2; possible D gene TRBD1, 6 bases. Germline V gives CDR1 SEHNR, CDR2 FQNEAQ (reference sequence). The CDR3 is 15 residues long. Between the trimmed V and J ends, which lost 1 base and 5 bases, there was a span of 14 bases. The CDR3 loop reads CASSLVGGFSYGYTF. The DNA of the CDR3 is TGTGCCAGCAGCTTAGTAGGGGGGTTTTCGTATGGCTACACCTTC. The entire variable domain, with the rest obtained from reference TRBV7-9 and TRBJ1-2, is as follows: DTGVSQNPRHKITKRGQNVTFRCDPISEHNRLYWYRQTLGQGPEFLTYFQNEAQLEKSRLLSDRFSAERPKGSFSTLEIQRTEQGDSAMYLCASSLVGGFSYGYTFGSGTRLTVV.

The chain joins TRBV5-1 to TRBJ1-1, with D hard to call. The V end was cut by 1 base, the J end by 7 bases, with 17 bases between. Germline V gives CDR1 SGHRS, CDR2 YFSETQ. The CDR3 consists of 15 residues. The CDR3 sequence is CASSLIPLLGIEAFF. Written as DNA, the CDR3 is TGCGCCAGCAGCTTGATCCCACTCTTAGGTATTGAAGCTTTCTTT.

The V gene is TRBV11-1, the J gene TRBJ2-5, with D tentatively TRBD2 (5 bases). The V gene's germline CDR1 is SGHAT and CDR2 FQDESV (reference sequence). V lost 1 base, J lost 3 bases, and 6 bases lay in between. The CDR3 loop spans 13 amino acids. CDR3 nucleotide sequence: TGTGCCAGCAGCTTAGTGGAGGAAGAGACCCAGTACTTC. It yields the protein CASSLVEEETQYF.

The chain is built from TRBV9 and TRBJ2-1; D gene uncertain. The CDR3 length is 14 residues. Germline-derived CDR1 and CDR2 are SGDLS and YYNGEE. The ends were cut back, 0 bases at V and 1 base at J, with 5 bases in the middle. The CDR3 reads CASSVGGSYNEQFF. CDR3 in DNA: TGTGCCAGCAGCGTAGGTGGGTCCTACAATGAGCAGTTCTTC.

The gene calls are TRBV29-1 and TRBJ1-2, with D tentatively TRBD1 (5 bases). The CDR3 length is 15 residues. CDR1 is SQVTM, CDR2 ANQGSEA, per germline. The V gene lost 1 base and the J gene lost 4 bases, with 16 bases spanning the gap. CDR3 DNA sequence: TGCAGCGTTGAAGTGTTGGGCCGGGGGAGCTATGGCTACACCTTC. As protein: CSVEVLGRGSYGYTF.

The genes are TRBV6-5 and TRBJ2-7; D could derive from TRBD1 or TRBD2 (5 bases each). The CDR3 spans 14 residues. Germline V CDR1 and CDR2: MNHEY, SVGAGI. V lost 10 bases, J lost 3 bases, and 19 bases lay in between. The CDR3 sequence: CATQTIGVNYEQYF. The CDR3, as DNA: TGTGCCACGCAGACTATAGGGGTCAACTACGAGCAGTACTTC.

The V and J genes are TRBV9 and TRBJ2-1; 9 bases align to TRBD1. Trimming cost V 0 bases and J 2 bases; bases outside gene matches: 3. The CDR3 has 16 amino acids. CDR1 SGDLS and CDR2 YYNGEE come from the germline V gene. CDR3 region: CASSVEDRGTYNEQFF. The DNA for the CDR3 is TGTGCCAGCAGCGTAGAAGACAGGGGGACCTACAATGAGCAGTTCTTC.

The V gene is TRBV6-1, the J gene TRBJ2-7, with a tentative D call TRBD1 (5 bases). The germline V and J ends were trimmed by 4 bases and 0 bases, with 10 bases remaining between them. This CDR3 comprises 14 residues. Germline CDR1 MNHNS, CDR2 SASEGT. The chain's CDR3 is CASSAQAPSYEQYF. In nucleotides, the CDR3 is TGTGCCAGCAGTGCACAGGCCCCCTCCTACGAGCAGTACTTC.

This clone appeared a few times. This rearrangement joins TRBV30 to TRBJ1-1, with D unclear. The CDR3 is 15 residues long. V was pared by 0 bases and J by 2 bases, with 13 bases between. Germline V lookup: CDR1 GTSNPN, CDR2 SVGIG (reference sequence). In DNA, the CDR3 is TGTGCCTGGAGTGTCCTTACTACACGAAACACTGAAGCTTTCTTT. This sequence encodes CAWSVLTTRNTEAFF.

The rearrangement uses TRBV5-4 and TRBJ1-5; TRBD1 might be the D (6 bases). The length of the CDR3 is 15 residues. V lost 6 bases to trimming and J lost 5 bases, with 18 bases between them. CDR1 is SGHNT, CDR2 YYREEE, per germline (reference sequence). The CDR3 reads CASTPRWGLDQPQHF. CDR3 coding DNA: TGTGCCAGCACCCCCCGGTGGGGGCTAGATCAGCCCCAGCATTTT.

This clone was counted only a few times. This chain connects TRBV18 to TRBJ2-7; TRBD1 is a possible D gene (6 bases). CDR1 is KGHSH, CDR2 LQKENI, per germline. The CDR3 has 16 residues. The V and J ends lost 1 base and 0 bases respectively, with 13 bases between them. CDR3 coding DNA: TGTGCCAGCTCACCACTATGGACAGCCCGCTCCTACGAGCAGTACTTC. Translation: CASSPLWTARSYEQYF.

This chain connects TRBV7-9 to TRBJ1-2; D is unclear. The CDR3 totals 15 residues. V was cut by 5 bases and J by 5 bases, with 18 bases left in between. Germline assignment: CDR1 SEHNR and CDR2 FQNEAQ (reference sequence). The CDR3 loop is CASSKQPLRDYGYTF. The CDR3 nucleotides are TGTGCCAGCAGCAAACAGCCTCTCCGGGATTATGGCTACACCTTC.

The CDR3 region is CASSPGTGGSQPQHF. The CDR3 region has the DNA TGTGCCAGCTCACCTGGGACAGGGGGCAGTCAGCCCCAGCATTTT. The V call is TRBV18, the J call TRBJ1-5; 12 nucleotides match TRBD1. The CDR3 sequence is 15 residues long. Unmatched junction bases numbered 3, after V lost 3 bases and J lost 6 bases. From germline, CDR1 is KGHSH and CDR2 LQKENI.

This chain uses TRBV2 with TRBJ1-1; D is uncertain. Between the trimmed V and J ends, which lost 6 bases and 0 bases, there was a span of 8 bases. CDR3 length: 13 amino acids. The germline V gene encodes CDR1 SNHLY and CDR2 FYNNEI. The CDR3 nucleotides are TGTGCCAGCAGACGGGATTTGAACACTGAAGCTTTCTTT. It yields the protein CASRRDLNTEAFF.

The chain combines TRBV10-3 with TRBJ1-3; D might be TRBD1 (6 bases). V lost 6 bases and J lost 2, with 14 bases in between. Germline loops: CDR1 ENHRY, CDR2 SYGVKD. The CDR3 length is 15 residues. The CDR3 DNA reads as TGTGCCATCAGCCCGAACAGGGTTCCTGGAAACACCATATATTTT. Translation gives CAISPNRVPGNTIYF.